The T cell receptor (beta chain) described here comes from a study of cytomegalovirus exposure and HLA in healthy donors. Primers for the PCR totalled 60 Vbeta and 13 Jbeta. Assay: immunoSEQ multiplex PCR; the TCRdb copy retains only in-frame clones and omits some. The sample yields some 120,000 clones, just under 75% seen once. Overall study findings and caveats: Across donors, most TCRs were seen rarely, yet some public ones were widespread. It was reported that TCR beta sequences correctly inferred the HLA-A and HLA-B alleles for most subjects. Data from an earlier analysis indicated that most TCR beta V segments were productive either about 87% or about 30% of the time. There were reportedly fewer N-insertions in an Asian-associated ancestry cluster than the approximately 700-donor mean, in a later analysis.

In germline, CDR1 is MDHEN, CDR2 SYDVKM. This CDR3 is 18 amino acids long. J gave up 5 bases and V 6 bases, and 16 bases lay outside the gene matches. A note on this clone: Its antigen is currently unknown.

This chain joins TRBV28 and TRBJ2-5, with 12 bases aligning to TRBD2. The receptor was isolated from a man between 60 and 75 years old in good health and CMV-seropositive. The sample taken for sequencing was PBMCs. The CDR3 DNA sequence: TGTGCCAGCAGCTTGCTAGCGGGGGGGTTCCCCCTCCGGGAGACCCAGTACTTC. Translated: CASSLLAGGFPLRETQYF.